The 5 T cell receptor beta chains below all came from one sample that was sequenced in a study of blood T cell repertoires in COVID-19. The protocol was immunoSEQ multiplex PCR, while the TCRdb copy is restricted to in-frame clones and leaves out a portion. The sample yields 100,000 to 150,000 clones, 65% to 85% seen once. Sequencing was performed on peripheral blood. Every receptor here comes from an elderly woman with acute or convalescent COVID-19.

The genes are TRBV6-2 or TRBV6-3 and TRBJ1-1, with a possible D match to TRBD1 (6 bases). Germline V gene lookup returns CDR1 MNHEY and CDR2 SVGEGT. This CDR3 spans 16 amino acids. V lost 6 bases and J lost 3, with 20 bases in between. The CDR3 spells CASSLPPPRGHTEAFF. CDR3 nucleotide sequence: TGTGCCAGCAGCCTACCCCCGCCCAGGGGACACACTGAAGCTTTCTTT.

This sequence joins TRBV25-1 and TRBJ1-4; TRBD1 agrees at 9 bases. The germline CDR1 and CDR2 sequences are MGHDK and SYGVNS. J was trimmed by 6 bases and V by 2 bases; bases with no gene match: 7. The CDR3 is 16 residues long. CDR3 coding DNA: TGTGCCAGCAGTGAAGTTACAGGGGGCGCAGATGAAAAACTGTTTTTT. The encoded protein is CASSEVTGGADEKLFF. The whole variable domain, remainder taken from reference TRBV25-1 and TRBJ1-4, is EADIYQTPRYLVIGTGKKITLECSQTMGHDKMYWYQQDPGMELHLIHYSYGVNSTEKGDLSSESTVSRIRTEHFPLTLESARPSHTSQYLCASSEVTGGADEKLFFGSGTQLSVL.

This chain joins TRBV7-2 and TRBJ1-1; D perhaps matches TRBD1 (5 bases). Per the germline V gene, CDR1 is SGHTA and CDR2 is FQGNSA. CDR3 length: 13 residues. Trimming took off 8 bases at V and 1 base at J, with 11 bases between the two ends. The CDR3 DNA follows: TGTGCCAGCTCCCCGACAGCGAACACTGAAGCTTTCTTT. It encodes CASSPTANTEAFF.

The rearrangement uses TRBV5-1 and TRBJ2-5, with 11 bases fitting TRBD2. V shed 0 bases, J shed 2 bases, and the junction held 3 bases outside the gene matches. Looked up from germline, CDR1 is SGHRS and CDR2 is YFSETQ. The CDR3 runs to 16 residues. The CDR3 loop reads CASSLAPSGGQETQYF. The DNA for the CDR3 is TGCGCCAGCAGCTTGGCCCCTAGCGGGGGGCAAGAGACCCAGTACTTC. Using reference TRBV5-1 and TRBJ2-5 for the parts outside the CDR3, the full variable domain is KAGVTQTPRYLIKTRGQQVTLSCSPISGHRSVSWYQQTPGQGLQFLFEYFSETQRNKGNFPGRFSGRQFSNSRSEMNVSTLELGDSALYLCASSLAPSGGQETQYFGPGTRLLVL.

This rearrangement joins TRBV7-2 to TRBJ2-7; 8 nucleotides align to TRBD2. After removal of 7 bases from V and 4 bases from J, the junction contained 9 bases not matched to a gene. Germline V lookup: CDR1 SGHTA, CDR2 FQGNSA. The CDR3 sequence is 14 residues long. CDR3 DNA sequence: TGTGCCAGCACCCCTGGACTAGCTTCATACGAGCAGTACTTC. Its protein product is CASTPGLASYEQYF.